One sample yielded the 13 T cell receptor beta chains listed below, sequenced in a study of T cells after posttransplantation cyclophosphamide. Sequenced by immunoSEQ multiplex PCR; TCRdb stores in-frame clones only, minus some. The profile shows roughly 16,000 clones, 85% of them singletons. Control samples came 1 year after myeloablative marrow transplants with methotrexate plus calcineurin inhibitor. Specimen: PBMCs, collected after allogeneic stem cell transplant with calcineurin inhibitor and methotrexate. The source of these receptors is a female patient between 18 and 35 years old who received an allogeneic stem cell transplant from an unrelated donor, was CMV-positive, and had acute and chronic GVHD. Some T cells may trace back to the graft donor.

CDR3 DNA: TGTGCCAGCAGTCACAGACCGGGACTAGTGAACTACGAGCAGTACTTC. Amino acid sequence: CASSHRPGLVNYEQYF. The chain recombines TRBV2 with TRBJ2-7; TRBD2 agrees at 8 bases. Germline V gene sequence: CDR1 SNHLY, CDR2 FYNNEI. This CDR3 contains 16 residues. The J segment lost 3 bases and the V segment lost 5 bases, leaving 12 bases of the junction unmatched.

J is TRBJ2-7 and V is TRBV2, with D perhaps TRBD1 (7 bases). The V gene lost 0 bases and the J gene lost 0 bases, with 15 bases spanning the gap. The V gene's germline CDR1 is SNHLY and CDR2 FYNNEI. The CDR3 spans 17 residues. The CDR3 sequence is CASSEAQGGTASYEQYF. As DNA, the CDR3 is TGTGCCAGCAGTGAAGCGCAGGGGGGCACGGCCTCCTACGAGCAGTACTTC.

The chain links TRBV5-1 to TRBJ2-5; TRBD1 aligns across 11 bases. The assigned J gene may be wrong: the sequence end matches TRBJ2-7 better. Germline V gene sequence: CDR1 SGHRS, CDR2 YFSETQ. CDR3 length: 15 residues. CDR3 bases: TGCGCCAGCAGCTTGGCCGGGACAGGGGGCTACGAGCAGTACTTC. Translated, it gives CASSLAGTGGYEQYF.

This chain uses TRBV29-1 with TRBJ1-3; 7 nucleotides agree with TRBD1. The CDR3 spans 14 residues. Trimming removed 4 bases from V and 4 bases from J; junction bases left unmatched: 7. Germline CDR1 and CDR2: SQVTM and ANQGSEA. The CDR3: CSVAQTGSGNTIYF. In DNA form, the CDR3 reads TGCAGCGTTGCCCAGACAGGGTCCGGAAACACCATATATTTT. The entire variable domain, with the rest obtained from reference TRBV29-1 and TRBJ1-3, is as follows: SAVISQKPSRDICQRGTSLTIQCQVDSQVTMMFWYRQQPGQSLTLIATANQGSEATYESGFVIDKFPISRPNLTFSTLTVSNMSPEDSSIYLCSVAQTGSGNTIYFGEGSWLTVV.

This chain joins TRBV5-6 and TRBJ2-1; TRBD1 agrees at 10 bases. The CDR3 covers 17 residues. CDR1 is SGHDT, CDR2 YYEEEE, per germline. J gave up 6 bases and V 4 bases, and 13 bases lay outside the gene matches. The CDR3 reads CASSTTGTGDPLNEQFF. The CDR3 DNA is TGTGCCAGCAGCACCACCGGGACAGGGGACCCACTCAATGAGCAGTTCTTC.

This clone has just a few counts. The chain uses TRBV19 and TRBJ1-5; D unresolved. This CDR3 region has 14 residues. The ends were cut back, 10 bases at V and 5 bases at J, with 18 bases in the middle. CDR1 and CDR2 (germline): LNHDA, SQIVND (reference sequence). The CDR3 is CATTFAGGDQPQHF. DNA for the CDR3: TGTGCCACCACGTTCGCTGGCGGAGATCAGCCCCAGCATTTT.

This sequence joins TRBV7-9 and TRBJ2-1; 13 nucleotides match TRBD2. The CDR3 extends over 15 amino acids. Germline V CDR1 and CDR2: SEHNR, FQNEAQ (reference sequence). Trimming removed 1 base from V and 7 bases from J; junction bases left unmatched: 1. The CDR3 loop reads CASSLVTSGRNEQFF. CDR3 in DNA: TGTGCCAGCAGCTTAGTGACTAGCGGGAGGAATGAGCAGTTCTTC. The whole variable domain, remainder taken from reference TRBV7-9 and TRBJ2-1, is DTGVSQNPRHKITKRGQNVTFRCDPISEHNRLYWYRQTLGQGPEFLTYFQNEAQLEKSRLLSDRFSAERPKGSFSTLEIQRTEQGDSAMYLCASSLVTSGRNEQFFGPGTRLTVL.

This chain joins TRBV7-9 and TRBJ2-3; 12 nucleotides line up with TRBD2. CDR1 and CDR2 from the germline V gene are SEHNR and FQNEAQ (reference sequence). V was clipped by 4 bases and J by 3 bases; unmatched bases: 11. CDR3 size: 18 residues. As DNA, the CDR3 is TGTGCCAGCAGCTCTTCTCTAGCGGGAGGGAGGGAGACAGATACGCAGTATTTT. This codes for CASSSSLAGGRETDTQYF.

The J gene is TRBJ2-7, the V gene TRBV18; 9 nucleotides line up with TRBD1. The CDR3 is 16 amino acids. Germline CDR1 and CDR2: KGHSH and LQKENI. V was pared by 4 bases and J by 4 bases, with 11 bases of the junction left unmatched. The CDR3 DNA is TGTGCCAGCTCACTAGCTACAGGGGGCGCCGGTTACGAGCAGTACTTC. As protein: CASSLATGGAGYEQYF.

J is TRBJ1-6 and V is TRBV5-6; D is perhaps TRBD1 (5 bases). Germline values: CDR1 SGHDT, CDR2 YYEEEE. V dropped 0 bases and J dropped 7 bases, with 14 bases sitting between them. CDR3 length: 16 amino acids. The CDR3 DNA is TGTGCCAGCAGCTTGGGACAGACGGAGGGGAATTCACCCCTCCACTTT. Translation: CASSLGQTEGNSPLHF.

V gene TRBV18 combines with J gene TRBJ2-5, with TRBD2 identical over 7 bases. V shed 1 base, J shed 1 base, and the junction held 0 bases outside the gene matches. CDR3 length: 14 residues. Germline values: CDR1 KGHSH, CDR2 LQKENI. The CDR3 DNA is TGTGCCAGCTCACCACGGGAGGGCCAAGAGACCCAGTACTTC. It translates to CASSPREGQETQYF.

The CDR3 nucleotides read TGTGCCAGCAGCTCCGCCGGGACAGTCTCCTACGAGCAGTACTTC. Protein product: CASSSAGTVSYEQYF. This chain links TRBV5-5 with TRBJ2-7, with 7 bases fitting TRBD1. The CDR3 has 15 amino acids. Trimming removed 3 bases from V and 0 bases from J; junction bases left unmatched: 6. Germline V gene lookup returns CDR1 SGHKS and CDR2 YYEKEE (reference sequence).

The CDR3 sequence: CASSLVLSGGTGEYEQYF. The DNA for the CDR3 is TGTGCCAGCAGTTTAGTATTAAGTGGAGGGACAGGGGAATACGAGCAGTACTTC. The chain joins TRBV28 to TRBJ2-7, with TRBD1 matching 10 bases. This CDR3 has 18 amino acids. V shed 2 bases, J shed 4 bases, and the junction held 14 bases outside the gene matches. The germline V gene has CDR1 MDHEN and CDR2 SYDVKM.